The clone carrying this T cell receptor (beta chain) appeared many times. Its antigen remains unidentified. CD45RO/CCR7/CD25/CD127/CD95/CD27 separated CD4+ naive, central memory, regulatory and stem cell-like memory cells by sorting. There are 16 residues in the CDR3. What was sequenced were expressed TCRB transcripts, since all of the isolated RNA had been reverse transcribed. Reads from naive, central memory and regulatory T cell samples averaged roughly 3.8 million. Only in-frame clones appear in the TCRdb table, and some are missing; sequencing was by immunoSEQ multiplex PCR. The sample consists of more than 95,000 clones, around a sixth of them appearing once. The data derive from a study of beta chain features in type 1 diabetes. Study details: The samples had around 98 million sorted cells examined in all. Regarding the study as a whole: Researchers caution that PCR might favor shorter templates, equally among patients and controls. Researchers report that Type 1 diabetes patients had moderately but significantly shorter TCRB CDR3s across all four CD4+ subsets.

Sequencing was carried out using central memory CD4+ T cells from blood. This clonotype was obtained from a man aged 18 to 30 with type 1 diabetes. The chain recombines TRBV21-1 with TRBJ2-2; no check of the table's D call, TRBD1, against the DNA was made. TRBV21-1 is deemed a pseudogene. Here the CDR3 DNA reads TGTGCCAGCAGCAGGGGCAGGGCAGGGAACACCGGGGAGCTGTTTTTT. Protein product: CASSRGRAGNTGELFF.